The 8 T cell receptor beta chains in this list originate from one sample, sequenced in a study of response to subunit inactivated influenza vaccine. From the RT-PCR reads, TCRdb called clonotypes with MiXCR, one entry per CDR3 protein. The profile shows some 640,000 distinct CDR3 sequences, around 13% of them singletons. The specimen comprised PBMCs from blood, sampled about 14 days before vaccination. All receptors come from a man aged 50 or older who received an inactivated influenza vaccine.

The V and J genes are TRBV20-1 and TRBJ2-3; 15 positions agree with TRBD2. This CDR3 has 18 amino acids. Germline CDR1 is DFQATT and CDR2 is SNEGSKA (reference sequence). J gave up 2 bases and V 3 bases, and 9 bases lay outside the gene matches. For the CDR3, the DNA is TGCAGTGCTAGCGACCTGGGACTAGCGGGAGGAAACACAGATACGCAGTATTTT. Amino acids: CSASDLGLAGGNTDTQYF.

This clonotype was detected only a few times. The genes are TRBV12-3 or TRBV12-4 and TRBJ1-4; the match to TRBD1 covers 9 bases. The length of the CDR3 is 15 residues. Trimming took 5 bases from V and 10 from J; bases not matched to a gene: 11. The CDR3 here is CASSNTPGQGGKLFF. DNA of the CDR3: TGTGCCAGCAGTAATACACCGGGACAGGGTGGAAAACTGTTTTTT.

The chain recombines TRBV20-1 with TRBJ2-1; no reliable D call. V lost 5 bases, J lost 2 bases, and 10 bases lay in between. In germline, CDR1 is DFQATT, CDR2 SNEGSKA (reference sequence). The CDR3 is 13 residues long. The CDR3 spells CSAPGPTYNEQFF. CDR3 DNA sequence: TGCAGTGCTCCTGGGCCCACCTACAATGAGCAGTTCTTC.

This clonotype appeared a few times. This chain uses TRBV27 with TRBJ2-5; 12 nucleotides line up with TRBD1. CDR3 length: 15 residues. The germline gives CDR1 MNHEY, CDR2 SMNVEV (reference sequence). The junction had 6 bases not matched to a gene; V was cut back by 5 bases and J by 5 bases. The CDR3 sequence: CASSPGTGGMETQYF. The DNA for the CDR3 is TGTGCCAGCAGTCCCGGGACAGGGGGCATGGAGACCCAGTACTTC.

This clonotype was seen only a few times. The chain has TRBV6-5 and TRBJ2-7; D is perhaps TRBD1 (5 bases). V lost 0 bases and J lost 1, with 13 bases in between. Germline CDR1 is MNHEY and CDR2 is SVGAGI. This CDR3 has 16 amino acids. As DNA, the CDR3 is TGTGCCAGCAGTTACTCGATCCCCAGACAGTCCTACGAGCAGTACTTC. Its translation: CASSYSIPRQSYEQYF.

In this sample, this clonotype turned up a few times. The chain is built from TRBV19 and TRBJ2-3; possibly TRBD2 for D (7 bases). Trimming stripped 7 bases from V and 6 bases from J, with 11 bases between. In germline, CDR1 is LNHDA, CDR2 SQIVND (reference sequence). CDR3 length: 12 residues. This CDR3 reads CASKGGGDTQYF. The CDR3 DNA is TGTGCCAGTAAAGGGGGAGGGGATACGCAGTATTTT.

This clonotype occurred many times. The V gene is TRBV7-2, the J gene TRBJ2-1; maybe TRBD1 (6 bases). Trimming took 7 bases from V and 7 from J, leaving 17 bases between them. Germline CDR1 and CDR2: SGHTA and FQGNSA. This CDR3 comprises 14 residues. This CDR3 reads CASTPGGLGNEQFF. CDR3 sequence (DNA): TGTGCCAGCACCCCTGGGGGCTTGGGGAATGAGCAGTTCTTC.

V is TRBV18 and J is TRBJ1-3; D is uncertain. CDR3 length: 16 amino acids. V lost 4 bases and J lost 0, with 13 bases in between. The germline V gene encodes CDR1 KGHSH and CDR2 LQKENI. CDR3 region: CASSRGLTASGNTIYF. The CDR3, as DNA: TGTGCCAGCTCACGAGGGCTGACGGCCTCTGGAAACACCATATATTTT.